This paragraph reports one TCR beta chain. The antigen is not known. This sample stems from a study of graft-versus-host responses after intestinal transplantation. The overall study: Anti-thymocyte globulin was used for induction in all recipients, who then took tacrolimus and steroids for approximately 3 years. The study's findings and limits: Within the allografts of patients who had graft-donor T cell macrochimerism, graft-versus-host to host-versus-graft clonal ratios were high. Early declines in HvG clones that occurred post-transplant were associated with peak circulating GvH clone levels. Detected in recipient marrow were GvH clones, some of which were first observed in ileum or blood.

Generated by immunoSEQ multiplex PCR, the TCRdb table keeps only in-frame clones and is missing some. The sample lists tens of thousands of clones, about 94% occurring once. The TCR was taken from a human donor who received an intestinal transplant. The material sequenced was unstimulated CD8+ T cells sorted from spleen or lymph node cells, taken before intestinal transplant.

For the CDR3, the DNA is TGTGCCAGCAGCTCTCCTTCGGGCCATGAAGCTTTCTTT. This gives the protein CASSSPSGHEAFF. The chain has TRBV7-8 and TRBJ1-1, with no clear D. V dropped 4 bases and J dropped 7 bases, with 13 bases sitting between them. The CDR3 covers 13 residues. CDR1 SGHVS and CDR2 FQNEAQ come from the germline V gene.